The source of this T cell receptor (beta chain) is a study of T cell changes during pregnancy in multiple sclerosis. Data came from immunoSEQ multiplex PCR; TCRdb stores just in-frame clones and leaves some out. The table lists 100,000 to 130,000 clones, around 92% of them singletons. The CDR3 spans 13 residues. Trimming shortened V by 3 bases and J by 7 bases, and 10 bases separated the two germline ends. The germline V gene encodes CDR1 SGHRS and CDR2 YFSETQ. This material consisted of peripheral blood, taken in the third trimester of pregnancy. This sequence originates from a female donor in good health, enrolled as a control in a pregnancy study. This chain uses TRBV5-1 with TRBJ2-2; D is possibly TRBD2 (6 bases). The CDR3: CASSSREVGELFF. In DNA, the CDR3 is TGCGCCAGCAGCTCCAGGGAGGTCGGGGAGCTGTTTTTT. Drawing the rest from reference TRBV5-1 and TRBJ2-2, the complete variable domain is KAGVTQTPRYLIKTRGQQVTLSCSPISGHRSVSWYQQTPGQGLQFLFEYFSETQRNKGNFPGRFSGRQFSNSRSEMNVSTLELGDSALYLCASSSREVGELFFGEGSRLTVL.